This T cell receptor (beta chain) is from a study of blood T cell repertoires in COVID-19. Study-wide context: The United States, Italy and Spain were the sources of the acute and convalescent COVID-19 samples. The cDNA or gDNA used as material had been derived from T cells, B-cell-depleted T cells, or PBMCs.

Authors' analysis steps: Using reference gene primer amplification, nucleated cell counts were estimated. Measured with immunoSEQ multiplex PCR; TCRdb has only the in-frame clones, and not every one. V and J calls and clone size are copied from that table; D and trimming were computed from the DNA. Counted here are 130,000 to 150,000 clones, around 83% occurring once; the ten biggest clones make up around 9.6%. The CDR3 contains 18 residues. Germline V CDR1 and CDR2: SGHDT, YYEEEE. Unmatched junction bases numbered 8, after V lost 1 base and J lost 1 base. The sequenced sample was peripheral blood. V usage is TRBV5-6 and J usage is TRBJ2-6; 7 bases align to TRBD2. The receptor was derived from a man in his fifties or sixties with active or convalescent COVID-19. The CDR3 loop is CASSLMGGSWSGANVLTF. The CDR3 bases are TGTGCCAGCAGCTTGATGGGCGGGAGTTGGTCTGGGGCCAACGTCCTGACTTTC.